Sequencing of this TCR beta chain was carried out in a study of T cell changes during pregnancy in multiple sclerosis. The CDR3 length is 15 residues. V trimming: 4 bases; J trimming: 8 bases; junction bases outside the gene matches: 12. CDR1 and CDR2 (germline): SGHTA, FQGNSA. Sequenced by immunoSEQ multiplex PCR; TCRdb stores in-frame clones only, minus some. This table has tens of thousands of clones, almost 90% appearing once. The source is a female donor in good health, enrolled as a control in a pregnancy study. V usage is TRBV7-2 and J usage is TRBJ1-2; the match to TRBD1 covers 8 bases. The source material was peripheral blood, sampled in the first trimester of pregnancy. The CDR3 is CASSWGQAHTGGYTF. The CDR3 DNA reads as TGTGCCAGCAGCTGGGGACAGGCCCATACTGGCGGCTACACCTTC.